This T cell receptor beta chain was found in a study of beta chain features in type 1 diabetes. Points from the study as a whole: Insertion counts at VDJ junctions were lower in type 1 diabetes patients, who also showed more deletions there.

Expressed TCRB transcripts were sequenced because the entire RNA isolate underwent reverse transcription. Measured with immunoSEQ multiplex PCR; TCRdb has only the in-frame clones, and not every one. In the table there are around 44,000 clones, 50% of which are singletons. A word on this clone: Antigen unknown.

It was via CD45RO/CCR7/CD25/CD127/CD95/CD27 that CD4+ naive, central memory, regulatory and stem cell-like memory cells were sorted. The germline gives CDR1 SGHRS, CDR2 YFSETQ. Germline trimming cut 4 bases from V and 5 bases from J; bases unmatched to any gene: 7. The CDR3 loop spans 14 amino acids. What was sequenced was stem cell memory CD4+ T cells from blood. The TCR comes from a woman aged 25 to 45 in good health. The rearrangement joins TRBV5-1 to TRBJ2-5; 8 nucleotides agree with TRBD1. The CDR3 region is CASSPPDRVETQYF. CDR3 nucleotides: TGCGCCAGCAGCCCCCCGGACAGGGTGGAGACCCAGTACTTC.